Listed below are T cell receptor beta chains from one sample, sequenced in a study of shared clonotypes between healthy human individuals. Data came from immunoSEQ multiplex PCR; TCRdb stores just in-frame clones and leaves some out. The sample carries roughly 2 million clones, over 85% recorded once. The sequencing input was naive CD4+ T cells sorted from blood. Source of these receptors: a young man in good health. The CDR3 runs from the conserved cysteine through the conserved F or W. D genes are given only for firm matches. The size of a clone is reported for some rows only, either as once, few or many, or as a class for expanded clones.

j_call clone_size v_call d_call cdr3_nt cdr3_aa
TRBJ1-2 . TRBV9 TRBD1 TGTGCCAGCACCCCCGGGGACAGCAAGATAACGGGCGGCTACACCTTC CASTPGDSKITGGYTF
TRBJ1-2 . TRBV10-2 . TGCGCCAGCAGTGAGTCACAGGGCCTGGGGGAAGGCTACACCTTC CASSESQGLGEGYTF
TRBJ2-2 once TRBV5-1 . TGCGCCAGCAGCGCCTCGGGCGCAGGGGCAAACACCGGGGAGCTGTTTTTT CASSASGAGANTGELFF
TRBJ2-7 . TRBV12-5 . TGTGCTAGTGGTTACGGTCCTTCCTACGAGCAGTACTTC CASGYGPSYEQYF
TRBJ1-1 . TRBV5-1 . TGCGCCAGCAGCTTAGGACAAGGACGGACTGAAGCTTTCTTT CASSLGQGRTEAFF
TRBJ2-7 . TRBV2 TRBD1 TGTGCCAGCGGGTTACAGGGGGGTCGGTACGAGCAGTACTTC CASGLQGGRYEQYF
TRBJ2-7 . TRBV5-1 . TGCGCCAGCAGCCTCTTAGCTTCCGGGCCCTCCTACGAGCAGTACTTC CASSLLASGPSYEQYF
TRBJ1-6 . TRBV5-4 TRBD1 TGTGCCAGCAGCTTGGCCGCAGACAGGGCTAATTCACCCCTCCACTTT CASSLAADRANSPLHF
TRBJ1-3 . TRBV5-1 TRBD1 TGCGCCAGCAGCACCGGGACAGGGCTCTCTGGAAACACCATATATTTT CASSTGTGLSGNTIYF
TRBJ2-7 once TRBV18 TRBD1 TGTGCCAGCTCACCTCGACAGGGTACCTACGAGCAGTACTTC CASSPRQGTYEQYF
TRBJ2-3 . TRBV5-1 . TGCGCCAGCAGCTTGGGGATAGCGACCTATGATACGCAGTATTTT CASSLGIATYDTQYF
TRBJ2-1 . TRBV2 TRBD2 TGTGCCAGCAGTGAATGGCTAGCGGGGGCCTCCTACAATGAGCAGTTCTTC CASSEWLAGASYNEQFF
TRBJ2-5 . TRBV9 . TGTGCCAGCAGCGTAGGCCTCGCGGACTGGCAAGAGACCCAGTACTTC CASSVGLADWQETQYF
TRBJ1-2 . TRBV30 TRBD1 TGTGCCTGGGACCAGGGACAGTCAGGCGATGGCTACACCTTC CAWDQGQSGDGYTF
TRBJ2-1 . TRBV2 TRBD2 TGTGCCAGCAGTGAAGCGAGACTAGCGGGCGGTGAGCAGTTCTTC CASSEARLAGGEQFF
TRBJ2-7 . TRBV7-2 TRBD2 TGTGCCAGCAGCTTAGCCGGGGGGGCTTTCGAGCAGTACTTC CASSLAGGAFEQYF
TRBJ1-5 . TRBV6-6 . TGTGCCAGCAAGGCCACAGGGCTCTTGAGGACCCAGCATTTT CASKATGLLRTQHF
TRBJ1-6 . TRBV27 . TGTGCCAGCAGTCCCCAACAGGGTAGGGCCTATAATTCACCCCTCCACTTT CASSPQQGRAYNSPLHF
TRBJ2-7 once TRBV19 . TGTGCCAGTAGTATAGATCGGGCAGATTTGATCTCCTACGAGCAGTACTTC CASSIDRADLISYEQYF
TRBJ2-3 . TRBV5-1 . TGCGCCAGCAGCTTGAGGCCAGGGGTTACGGATACGCAGTATTTT CASSLRPGVTDTQYF
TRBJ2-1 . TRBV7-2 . TGTGCCAGCAGCTTAGCCGGGACGATGTACAATGAGCAGTTCTTC CASSLAGTMYNEQFF
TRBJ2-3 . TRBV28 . TGTGCCAGCAGTTCCATGAACCGGGTCTCAGGCACAGATACGCAGTATTTT CASSSMNRVSGTDTQYF
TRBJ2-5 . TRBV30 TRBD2 TGTGCCTGGAGTGCCGGGACTAGCGGCGGGACCCAGTACTTC CAWSAGTSGGTQYF
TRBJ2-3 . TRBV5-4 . TGTGCCAGCAGCTTTATCGGACAGAGCACAGATACGCAGTATTTT CASSFIGQSTDTQYF